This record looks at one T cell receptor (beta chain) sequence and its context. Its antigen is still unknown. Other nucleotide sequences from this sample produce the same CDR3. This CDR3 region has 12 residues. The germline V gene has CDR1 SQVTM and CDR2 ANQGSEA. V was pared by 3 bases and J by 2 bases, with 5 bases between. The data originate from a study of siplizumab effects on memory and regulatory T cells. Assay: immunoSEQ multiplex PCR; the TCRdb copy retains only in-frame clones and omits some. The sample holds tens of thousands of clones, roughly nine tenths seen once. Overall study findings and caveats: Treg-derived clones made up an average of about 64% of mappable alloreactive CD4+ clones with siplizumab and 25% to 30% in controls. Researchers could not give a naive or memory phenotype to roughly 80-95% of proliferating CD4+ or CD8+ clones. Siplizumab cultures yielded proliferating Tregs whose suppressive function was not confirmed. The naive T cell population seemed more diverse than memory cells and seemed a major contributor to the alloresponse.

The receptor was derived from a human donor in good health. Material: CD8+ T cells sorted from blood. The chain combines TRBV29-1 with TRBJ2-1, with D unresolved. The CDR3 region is CSVEGTYNEQFF. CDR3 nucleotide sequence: TGCAGCGTTGAGGGAACCTACAATGAGCAGTTCTTC.